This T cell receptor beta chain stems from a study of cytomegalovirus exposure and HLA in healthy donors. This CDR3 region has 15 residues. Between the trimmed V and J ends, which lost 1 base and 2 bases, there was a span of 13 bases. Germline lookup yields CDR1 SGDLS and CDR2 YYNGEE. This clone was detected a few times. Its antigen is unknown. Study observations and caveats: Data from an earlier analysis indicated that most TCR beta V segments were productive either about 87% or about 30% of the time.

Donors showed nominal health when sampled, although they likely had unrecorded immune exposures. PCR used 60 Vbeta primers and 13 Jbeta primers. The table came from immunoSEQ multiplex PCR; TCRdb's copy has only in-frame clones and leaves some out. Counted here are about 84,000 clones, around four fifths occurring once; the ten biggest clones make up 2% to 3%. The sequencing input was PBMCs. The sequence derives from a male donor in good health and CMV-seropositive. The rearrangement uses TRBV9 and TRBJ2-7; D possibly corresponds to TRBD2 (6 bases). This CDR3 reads CASSVNSGVTYEQYF. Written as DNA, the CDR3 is TGTGCCAGCAGCGTAAATAGCGGAGTTACCTACGAGCAGTACTTC. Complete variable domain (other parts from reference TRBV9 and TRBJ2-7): DSGVTQTPKHLITATGQRVTLRCSPRSGDLSVYWYQQSLDQGLQFLIQYYNGEERAKGNILERFSAQQFPDLHSELNLSSLELGDSALYFCASSVNSGVTYEQYFGPGTRLTVT.